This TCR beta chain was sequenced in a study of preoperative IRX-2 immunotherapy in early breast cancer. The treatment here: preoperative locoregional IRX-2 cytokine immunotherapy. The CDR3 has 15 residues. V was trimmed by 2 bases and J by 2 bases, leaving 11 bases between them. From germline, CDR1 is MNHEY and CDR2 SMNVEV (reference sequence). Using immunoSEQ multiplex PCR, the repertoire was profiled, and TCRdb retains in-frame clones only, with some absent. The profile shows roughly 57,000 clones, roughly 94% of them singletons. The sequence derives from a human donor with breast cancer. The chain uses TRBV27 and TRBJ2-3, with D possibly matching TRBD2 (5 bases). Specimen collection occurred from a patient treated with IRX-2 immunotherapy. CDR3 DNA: TGTGCCAGCAGTTTAAGGGTAGGACTCACAGATACGCAGTATTTT. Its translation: CASSLRVGLTDTQYF.